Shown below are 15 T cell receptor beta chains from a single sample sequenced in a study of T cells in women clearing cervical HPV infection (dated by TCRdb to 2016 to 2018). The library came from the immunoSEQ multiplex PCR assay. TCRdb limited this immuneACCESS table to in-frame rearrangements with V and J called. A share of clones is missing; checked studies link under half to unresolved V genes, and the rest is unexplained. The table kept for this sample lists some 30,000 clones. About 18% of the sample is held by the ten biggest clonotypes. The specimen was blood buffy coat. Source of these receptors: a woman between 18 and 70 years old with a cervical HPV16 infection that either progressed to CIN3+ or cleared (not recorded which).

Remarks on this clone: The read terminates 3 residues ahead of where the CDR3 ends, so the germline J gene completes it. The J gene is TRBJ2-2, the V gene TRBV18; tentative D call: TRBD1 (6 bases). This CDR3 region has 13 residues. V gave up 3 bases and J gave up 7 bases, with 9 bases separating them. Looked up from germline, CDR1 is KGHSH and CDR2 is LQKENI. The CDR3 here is CASSPKGDGELFF. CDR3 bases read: TGTGCCAGCTCACCGAAGGGGGACGGGGAG.

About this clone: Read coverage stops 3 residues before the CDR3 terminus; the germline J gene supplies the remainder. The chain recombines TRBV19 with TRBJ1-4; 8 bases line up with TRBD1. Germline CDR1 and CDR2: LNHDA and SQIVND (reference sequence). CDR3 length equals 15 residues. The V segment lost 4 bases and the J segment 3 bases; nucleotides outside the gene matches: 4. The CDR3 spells CASSTQGAANEKLFF. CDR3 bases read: TGTGCCAGTAGTACCCAGGGGGCAGCTAATGAAAAA.

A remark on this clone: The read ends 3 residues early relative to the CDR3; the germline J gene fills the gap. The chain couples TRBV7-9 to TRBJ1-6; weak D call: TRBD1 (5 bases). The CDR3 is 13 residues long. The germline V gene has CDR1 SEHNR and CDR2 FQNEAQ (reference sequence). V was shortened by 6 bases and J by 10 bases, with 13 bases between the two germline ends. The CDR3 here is CASRDQGMSPLHF. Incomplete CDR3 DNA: TGTGCCAGCAGGGATCAGGGTATGTCACCC.

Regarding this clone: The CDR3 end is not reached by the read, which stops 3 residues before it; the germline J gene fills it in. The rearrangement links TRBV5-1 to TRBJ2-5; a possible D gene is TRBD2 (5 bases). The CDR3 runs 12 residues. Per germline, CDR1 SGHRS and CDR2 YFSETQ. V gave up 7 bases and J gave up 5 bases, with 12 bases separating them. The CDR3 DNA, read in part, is TGCGCCAGCGAGGGCAAAGGGGAGACC. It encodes CASEGKGET. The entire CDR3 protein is CASEGKGETQYF.

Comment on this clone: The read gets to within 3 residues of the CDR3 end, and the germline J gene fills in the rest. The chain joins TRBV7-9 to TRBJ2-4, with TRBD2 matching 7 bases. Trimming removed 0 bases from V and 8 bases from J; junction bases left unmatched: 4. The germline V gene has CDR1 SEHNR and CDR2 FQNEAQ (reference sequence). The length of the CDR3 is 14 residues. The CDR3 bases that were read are TGTGCCAGCAGCTTAGCTGTGGGAGGGGACATT. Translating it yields CASSLAVGGDI. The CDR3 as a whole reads CASSLAVGGDIQYF.

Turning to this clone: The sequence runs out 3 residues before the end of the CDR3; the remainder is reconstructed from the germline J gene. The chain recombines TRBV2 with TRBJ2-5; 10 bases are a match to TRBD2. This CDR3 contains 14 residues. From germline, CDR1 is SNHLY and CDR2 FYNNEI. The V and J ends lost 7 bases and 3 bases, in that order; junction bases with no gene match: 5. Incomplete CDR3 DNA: TGTGCCAGCAAATTCCTAGCGGGGGAAGAGACC. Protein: CASKFLAGEET. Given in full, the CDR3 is CASKFLAGEETQYF. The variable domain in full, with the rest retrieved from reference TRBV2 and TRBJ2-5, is EPEVTQTPSHQVTQMGQEVILRCVPISNHLYFYWYRQILGQKVEFLVSFYNNEISEKSEIFDDQFSVERPDGSNFTLKIRSTKLEDSAMYFCASKFLAGEETQYFGPGTRLLVL.

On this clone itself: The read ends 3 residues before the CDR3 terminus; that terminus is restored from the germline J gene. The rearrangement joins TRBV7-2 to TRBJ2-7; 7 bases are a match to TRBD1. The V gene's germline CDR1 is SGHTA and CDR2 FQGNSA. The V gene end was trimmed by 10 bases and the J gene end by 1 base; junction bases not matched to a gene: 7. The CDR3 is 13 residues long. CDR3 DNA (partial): TGTGCCACCAAAGACAGGGCGTCCTACGAG. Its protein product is CATKDRASYE. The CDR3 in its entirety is CATKDRASYEQYF.

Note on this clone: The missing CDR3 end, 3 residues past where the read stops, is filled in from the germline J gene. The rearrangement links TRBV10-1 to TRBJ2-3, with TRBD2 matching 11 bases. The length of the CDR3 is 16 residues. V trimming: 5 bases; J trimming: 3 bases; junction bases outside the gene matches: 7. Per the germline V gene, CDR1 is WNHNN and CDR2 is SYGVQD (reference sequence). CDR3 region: CASSKTSGMATDTQYF. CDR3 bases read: TGCGCCAGCAGTAAGACTAGCGGGATGGCTACAGATACG.

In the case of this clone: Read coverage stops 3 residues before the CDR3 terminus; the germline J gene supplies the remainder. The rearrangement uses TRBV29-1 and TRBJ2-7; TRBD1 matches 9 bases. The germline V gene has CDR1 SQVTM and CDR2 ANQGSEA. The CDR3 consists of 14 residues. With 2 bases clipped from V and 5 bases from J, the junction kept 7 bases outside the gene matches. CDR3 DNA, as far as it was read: TGCAGCGTTGAATCCGGGACAGGGTTACACGAG. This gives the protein CSVESGTGLHE. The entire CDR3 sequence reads CSVESGTGLHEQYF.

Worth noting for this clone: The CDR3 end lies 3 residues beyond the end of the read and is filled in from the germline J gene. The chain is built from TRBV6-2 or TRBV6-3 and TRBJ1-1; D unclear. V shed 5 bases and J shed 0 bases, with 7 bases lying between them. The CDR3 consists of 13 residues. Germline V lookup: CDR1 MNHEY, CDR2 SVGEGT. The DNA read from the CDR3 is TGTGCCAGCAGTGTGGCCGTGAACACTGAA. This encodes CASSVAVNTE. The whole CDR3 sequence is CASSVAVNTEAFF.

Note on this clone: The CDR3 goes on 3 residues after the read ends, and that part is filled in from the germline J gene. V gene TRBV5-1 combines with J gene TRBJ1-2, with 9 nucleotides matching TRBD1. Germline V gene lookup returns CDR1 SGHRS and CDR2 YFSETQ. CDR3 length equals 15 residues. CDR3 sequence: CASSLGQGGAYDYTF. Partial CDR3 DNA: TGCGCCAGCAGCTTGGGACAGGGGGGAGCATACGAC.

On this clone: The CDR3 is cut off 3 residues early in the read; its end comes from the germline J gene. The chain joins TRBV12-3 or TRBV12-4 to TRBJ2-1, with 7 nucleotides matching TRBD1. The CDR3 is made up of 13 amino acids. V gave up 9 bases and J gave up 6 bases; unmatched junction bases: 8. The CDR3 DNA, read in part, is TGTGCCAGTTATTTAGGGGGCCTCAATGAG. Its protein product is CASYLGGLNE. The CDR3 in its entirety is CASYLGGLNEQFF.

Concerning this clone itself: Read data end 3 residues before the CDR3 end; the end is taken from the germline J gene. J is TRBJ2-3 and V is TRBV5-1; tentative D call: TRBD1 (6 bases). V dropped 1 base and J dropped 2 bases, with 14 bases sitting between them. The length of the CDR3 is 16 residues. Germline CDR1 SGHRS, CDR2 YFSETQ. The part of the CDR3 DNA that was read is TGCGCCAGCAGCTTGTCGCCGACAGGCCCCACAGATACG. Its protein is CASSLSPTGPTDT. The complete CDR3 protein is CASSLSPTGPTDTQYF.

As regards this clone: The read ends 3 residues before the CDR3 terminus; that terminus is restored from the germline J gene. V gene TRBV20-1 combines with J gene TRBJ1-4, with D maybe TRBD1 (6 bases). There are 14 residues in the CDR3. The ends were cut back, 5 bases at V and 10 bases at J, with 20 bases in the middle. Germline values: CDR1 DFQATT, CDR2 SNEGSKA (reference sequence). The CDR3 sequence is CSAAWGGAGGKLFF. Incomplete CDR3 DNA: TGCAGTGCTGCGTGGGGGGGGGCGGGGGGAAAA.

The CDR3 sequence: CASSLGQGIDTQYF. CDR3 DNA (partial): TGTGCCAGCAGTTTGGGACAGGGGATAGATACG. This rearrangement joins TRBV7-9 to TRBJ2-3; TRBD1 agrees at 10 bases. The CDR3 end lies 3 residues beyond the end of the read and is filled in from the germline J gene. Losses at the gene ends were 6 bases for V and 5 bases for J; bases not matched to a gene: 5. The CDR3 loop spans 14 amino acids. Germline lookup yields CDR1 SEHNR and CDR2 FQNEAQ (reference sequence). Supplemented by reference TRBV7-9 and TRBJ2-3, the full variable domain reads DTGVSQNPRHKITKRGQNVTFRCDPISEHNRLYWYRQTLGQGPEFLTYFQNEAQLEKSRLLSDRFSAERPKGSFSTLEIQRTEQGDSAMYLCASSLGQGIDTQYFGPGTRLTVL.